The entry below describes one TCR beta chain. The data originate from a study of blood T cell repertoires in COVID-19. CDR3 length: 14 residues. CDR1 is MNHEY and CDR2 is SVGAGI in the germline V gene. V was trimmed by 3 bases and J by 0 bases, leaving 6 bases between them. In the source study's methods: Amplification of reference gene primers provided the estimated nucleated cell counts. Data came from immunoSEQ multiplex PCR; TCRdb stores just in-frame clones and leaves some out. That table supplies the V and J calls and clone size; D and trimming were determined from the DNA. The table records some 250,000 clones, more than 80% of them present only once.

The source material was peripheral blood. The source of this sequence is a woman older than 75 with COVID-19, enrolled during active disease. The chain employs TRBV6-5 and TRBJ2-1; D is ambiguous. The CDR3, as DNA: TGTGCCAGCAGTTATTCCCTCTCCTACAATGAGCAGTTCTTC. Translating it yields CASSYSLSYNEQFF.